Reported below is one T cell receptor (beta chain). These data belong to a study of shared clonotypes between healthy human individuals. The CDR3 has 18 amino acids. Germline V gives CDR1 SNHLY, CDR2 FYNNEI. Trimming removed 2 bases from V and 3 bases from J, with 22 bases in between. Only in-frame clones appear in the TCRdb table, and some are missing; sequencing was by immunoSEQ multiplex PCR. Altogether roughly 2 million clones are present, approximately 96% being singletons, with the ten largest covering roughly 0.13%. The sequence was collected from a man younger than 35 in good health. V gene TRBV2 combines with J gene TRBJ1-1, with TRBD1 as a possible D gene (6 bases). Sequencing input: naive CD4+ T cells sorted from blood. Subset in this sample: CD45RA+ positively selected. The CDR3 loop is CASSERVTGRSSYTEAFF. The DNA for the CDR3 is TGTGCCAGCAGTGAACGAGTCACAGGGCGGTCATCGTACACTGAAGCTTTCTTT.